This T cell receptor (beta chain) appears in the sequencing data of a study of blood T cells in healthy people across ages (dated by TCRdb to the mid-2010s). As for the study more broadly: Template switching captured roughly one uniquely barcoded TCR beta cDNA molecule per two T cells in model experiments. Age-related changes in TCR beta repertoire diversity were measured in the study by deep sequencing normalized with unique cDNA molecular identifiers. The study analyzed two additional independent replicas of 1 million unique cDNA reads from the same blood draw for two donors, one aged 18 to 29 and one aged 80 or older. The donors were divided into four age groups: young (average around 15 years), middle-aged (approximately 41), aged (about 61) and long-lived (about 79). To avoid experimental bias, donors of different ages were spread randomly across the sequencing lanes. General conclusions and limits of the study: Compared with the aged group, the long-lived group had more naive CD4+ T cells, fewer expanded clones and increased TCR diversity, suggesting age selection. Because the CMV infection status of the donors was unknown, age-related changes in expanded clonotypes may potentially have been confounded. Total diversity estimates from one million sequenced T cells were considered lower bounds and underestimates. Conclusive comparison of naive and antigen-experienced compartments was prevented by the profiling of bulk unsorted PBMCs. There was a strong correlation between observed TCR beta diversity and the percentage of naive T cells measured by flow cytometry. As age increased, observed TCR beta diversity per million T cells dropped in a roughly linear way, and a significant reduction was already evident by age 40.

On this clonotype: No antigen is known for it. No base quality values were provided; no much bigger clone lies one nucleotide off.

Systemically healthy Caucasian individuals from Russia, 35 to 50 in total and aged about 6 to 95 years, were included as donors. About 9.1 milliliters of peripheral blood were collected from each donor into EDTA-treated Vacutainer tubes. Ficoll-Paque density-gradient centrifugation was used to isolate PBMCs, with at least 6.5 million obtained per sample. Total RNA, at least 6 micrograms per sample, was extracted from PBMCs with Trizol reagent. For every donor, an aliquot of PBMCs went through flow cytometry to measure the percentages of naive CD45RAhigh/CD27high T cells. The germline V and J ends show losses of 5 bases and 3 bases respectively, and no gene match explains 5 bases of the junction. Taken from the germline V gene, the CDR1 and CDR2 loops are SQVTM and ANQGSEA. Inclusive of the bounding cysteine and phenylalanine, the CDR3 is 13 residues long. Solely the CDR3 DNA is kept, with 39 bases framed from the first base.

Library construction relied on 5' RACE. The sample was run on an Illumina HiSeq 2500. A second PCR of roughly 6 to 11 cycles was run with a J-beta primer mix and a sample-barcoded 5' primer. A template-switch 5' adaptor carrying 12 random nucleotides introduced a unique molecular identifier onto each TCR beta cDNA molecule. At least 2.5 million CDR3-containing paired-end reads were obtained from each sample. All of the RNA was converted into first-strand cDNA using the Mint cDNA synthesis kit, with a TRBC-specific oligonucleotide serving as the primer. Following uracil-DNA glycosylase treatment, a first 18-cycle PCR with universal primers M1SS and BC2_uni_R was performed on all cDNA. From the authors' description of their analysis: For normalization, 1 million high-quality reads were randomly selected from each sample, with every read carrying a distinct molecular identifier. Instead of being binned into consensus sequences, reads that shared molecular identifiers were thrown out. MiTCR, with a Q25 quality threshold and the strictest error-elimination algorithm, was used for CDR3 identification, clonotype clustering and error correction. Lower-bound total TCR beta diversity was estimated with a nonparametric unseen species model using Euler transformation. TCRdb reprocessing: public reads trimmed at Q25 with fastp, clones called with MiXCR, in-frame beta chains kept. Each CDR3 protein gets just one entry, which takes the most common genes and DNA from the rows behind it. TCRdb, not the authors, supplied the V and J calls. The sample table lists over 600,000 distinct CDR3 sequences, just over 55% of them with a count of one. The ten largest clones add up to roughly 25% of the sample.

The sequence came from a man aged 35 to 55 in good health. Recombination connected TRBV29-1 to TRBJ1-1; 8 middle bases align to TRBD1. The source material was blood. The nucleotide sequence is TGCAGCGTTAACAAGGACAGGGACACTGAAGCTTTCTTT. Its amino acids are CSVNKDRDTEAFF.